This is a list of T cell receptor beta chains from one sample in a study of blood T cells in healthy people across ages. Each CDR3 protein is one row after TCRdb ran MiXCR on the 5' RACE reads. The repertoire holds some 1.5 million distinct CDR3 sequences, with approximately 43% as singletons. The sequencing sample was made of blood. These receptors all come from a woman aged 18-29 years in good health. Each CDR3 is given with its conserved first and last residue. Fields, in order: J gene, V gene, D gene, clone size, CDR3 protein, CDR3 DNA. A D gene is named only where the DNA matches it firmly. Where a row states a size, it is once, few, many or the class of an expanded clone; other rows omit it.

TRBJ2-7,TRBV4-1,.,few,CASSQGASTREQYF,TGCGCCAGCAGCCAAGGGGCTAGCACGCGCGAGCAGTACTTC
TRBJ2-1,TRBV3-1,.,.,CASSHHRAAYNEQFF,TGTGCCAGCAGTCACCACAGGGCGGCTTACAATGAGCAGTTCTTC
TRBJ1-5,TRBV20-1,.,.,CSASLQERRGIRNQPQHF,TGCAGTGCTAGTCTCCAAGAAAGACGGGGAATTCGCAATCAGCCCCAGCATTTT
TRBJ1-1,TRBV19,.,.,CASSMGGNTEAFF,TGTGCCAGTAGTATGGGGGGTAACACTGAAGCTTTCTTT
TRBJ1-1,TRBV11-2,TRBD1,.,CASSSGTGAFTEAFF,TGTGCCAGCAGCTCCGGGACAGGGGCCTTTACTGAAGCTTTCTTT
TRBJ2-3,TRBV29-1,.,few,CSYIRAGDTQYF,TGCAGCTATATCAGGGCGGGAGATACGCAGTATTTT
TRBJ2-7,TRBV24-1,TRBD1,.,CATSETDRISYYEQYF,TGTGCCACCAGTGAGACGGACAGGATCTCCTACTACGAGCAGTACTTC
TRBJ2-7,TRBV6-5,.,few,CATFFYEQYF,TGTGCCACCTTCTTCTACGAGCAGTACTTC
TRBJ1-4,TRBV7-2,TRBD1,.,CASSFDRGQANEKLFF,TGTGCCAGCAGCTTTGACAGGGGGCAAGCTAATGAAAAACTGTTTTTT
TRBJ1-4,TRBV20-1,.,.,CSAREPGGEKLFF,TGCAGTGCTAGGGAACCAGGAGGAGAAAAACTGTTTTTT
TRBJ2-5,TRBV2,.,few,CASRFSGVQETQYF,TGTGCCAGCAGATTTTCCGGGGTCCAAGAGACCCAGTACTTC
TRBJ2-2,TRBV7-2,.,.,CASSNLAREVLFF,TGTGCCAGCAGCAATCTAGCGAGGGAAGTGCTGTTTTTT
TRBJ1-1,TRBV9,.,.,CASSVAPGANTEAFF,TGTGCCAGCAGCGTAGCTCCAGGGGCGAACACTGAAGCTTTCTTT
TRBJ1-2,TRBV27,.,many,CASSSFPNYGYTF,TGTGCCAGCAGTTCCTTCCCCAACTATGGCTACACCTTC
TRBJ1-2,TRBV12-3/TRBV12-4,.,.,CASSTMGPPFYGYTF,TGTGCCAGCAGTACCATGGGGCCTCCGTTCTATGGCTACACCTTC
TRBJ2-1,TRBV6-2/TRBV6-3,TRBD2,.,CASRPSSGAYNEQFF,TGTGCCAGCAGACCTTCTAGCGGGGCTTACAATGAGCAGTTCTTC
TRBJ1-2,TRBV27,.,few,CASTTGNYGYTF,TGTGCCAGCACAACAGGGAACTATGGCTACACCTTC
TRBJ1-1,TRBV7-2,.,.,CASTFDRHNTEAFF,TGTGCCAGCACCTTTGATAGACACAACACTGAAGCTTTCTTT
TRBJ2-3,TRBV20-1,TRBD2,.,CSATSQKSAGVSDTQYF,TGCAGTGCTACTAGCCAAAAATCAGCGGGAGTTTCAGATACGCAGTATTTT
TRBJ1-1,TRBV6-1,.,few,CASSASYGTLAMNTEAFF,TGTGCCAGCAGTGCCTCCTACGGGACGCTCGCAATGAACACTGAAGCTTTCTTT
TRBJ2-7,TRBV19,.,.,CASSEASNSYEQYF,TGTGCCAGTAGTGAGGCTAGTAACTCCTACGAGCAGTACTTC
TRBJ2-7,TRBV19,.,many,CASSTDTTYEQYF,TGCGCCAGCAGCACGGACACAACCTACGAGCAGTACTTC
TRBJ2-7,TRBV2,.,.,CASSVLQYEQYF,TGTGCCAGCAGCGTTTTGCAGTACGAGCAGTACTTC
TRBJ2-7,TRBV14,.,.,CASSHTRRSEQYF,TGTGCCAGCAGCCACACAAGGAGGAGTGAGCAGTACTTC